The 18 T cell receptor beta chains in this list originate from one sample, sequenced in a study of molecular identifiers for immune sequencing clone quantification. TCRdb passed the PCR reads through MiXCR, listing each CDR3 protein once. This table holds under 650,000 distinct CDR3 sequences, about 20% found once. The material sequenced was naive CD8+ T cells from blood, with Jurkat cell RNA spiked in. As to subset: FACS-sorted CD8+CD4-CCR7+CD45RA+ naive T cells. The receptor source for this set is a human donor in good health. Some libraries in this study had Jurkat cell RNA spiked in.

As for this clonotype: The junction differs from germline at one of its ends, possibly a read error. CDR3 protein: CAGSLTGGRDEQFF. In DNA form, the CDR3 reads TGTGCCGGCAGTCTAACAGGGGGCCGGGATGAGCAGTTCTTC. The chain joins TRBV27 to TRBJ2-1, with 9 nucleotides matching TRBD1. The V gene's germline CDR1 is MNHEY and CDR2 SMNVEV (reference sequence). The CDR3 consists of 14 residues.

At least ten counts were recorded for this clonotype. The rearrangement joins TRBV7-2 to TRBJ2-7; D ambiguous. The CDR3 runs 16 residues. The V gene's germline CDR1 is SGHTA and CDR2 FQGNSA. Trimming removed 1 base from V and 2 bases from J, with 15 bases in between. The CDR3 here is CASSLGWVATAYEQYF. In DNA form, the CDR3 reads TGTGCCAGCAGCTTAGGGTGGGTGGCGACGGCCTACGAGCAGTACTTC.

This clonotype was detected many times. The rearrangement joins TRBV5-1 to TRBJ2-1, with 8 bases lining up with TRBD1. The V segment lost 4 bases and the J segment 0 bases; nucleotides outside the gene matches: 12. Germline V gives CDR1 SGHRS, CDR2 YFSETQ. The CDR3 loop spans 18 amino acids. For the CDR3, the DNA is TGCGCCAGCAGCCTGGGACAGGCCGAACCGCACTCCTACAATGAGCAGTTCTTC. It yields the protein CASSLGQAEPHSYNEQFF.

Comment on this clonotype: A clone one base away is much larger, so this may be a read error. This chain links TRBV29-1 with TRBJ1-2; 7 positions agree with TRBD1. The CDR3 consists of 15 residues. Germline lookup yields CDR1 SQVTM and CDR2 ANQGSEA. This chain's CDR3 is CGVEEGGTANYGYTF. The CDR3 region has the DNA TGCGGCGTTGAGGAAGGAGGGACAGCTAACTATGGCTACACCTTC.

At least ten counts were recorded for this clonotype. In DNA, the CDR3 is TGTGCCAGCAGCCCCTCAGGCCCATATATCGATACGCAGTATTTT. Translation: CASSPSGPYIDTQYF. V gene TRBV21-1 combines with J gene TRBJ2-3; the table gives TRBD2 as D, unverified against the DNA. TRBV21-1 is given as a pseudogene. There are 15 residues in the CDR3.

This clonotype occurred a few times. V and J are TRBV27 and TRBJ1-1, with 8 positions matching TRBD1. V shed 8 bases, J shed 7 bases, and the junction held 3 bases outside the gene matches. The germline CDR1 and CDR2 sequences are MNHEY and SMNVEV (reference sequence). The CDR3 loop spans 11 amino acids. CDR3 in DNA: TGTGCCAGCGTCACAGGGGGTGAAGCTTTCTTT. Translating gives CASVTGGEAFF.

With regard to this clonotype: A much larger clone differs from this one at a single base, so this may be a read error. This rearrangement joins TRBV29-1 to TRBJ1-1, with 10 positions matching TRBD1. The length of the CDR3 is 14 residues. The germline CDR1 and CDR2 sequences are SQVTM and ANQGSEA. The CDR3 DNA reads TGCAGCGTGACCGGGACAGGGGAGTTGACTGAAGATTTCTTT. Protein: CSVTGTGELTEDFF. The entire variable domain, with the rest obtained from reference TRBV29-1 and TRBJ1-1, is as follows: SAVISQKPSRDICQRGTSLTIQCQVDSQVTMMFWYRQQPGQSLTLIATANQGSEATYESGFVIDKFPISRPNLTFSTLTVSNMSPEDSSIYLCSVTGTGELTEDFFGQGTRLTVV.

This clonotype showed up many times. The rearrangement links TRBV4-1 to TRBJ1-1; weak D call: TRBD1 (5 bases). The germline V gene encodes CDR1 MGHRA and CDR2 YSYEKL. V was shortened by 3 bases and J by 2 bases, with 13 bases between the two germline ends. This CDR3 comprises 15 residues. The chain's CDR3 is CASSHGQGVNTEAFF. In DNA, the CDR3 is TGCGCCAGCAGCCACGGCCAGGGAGTTAACACTGAAGCTTTCTTT.

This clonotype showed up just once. CDR3 sequence (DNA): TGTGCCAGCAGCTTCCGGGGACCTCAAGAGACCCAGTACTTC. Encoded protein: CASSFRGPQETQYF. The chain couples TRBV11-2 to TRBJ2-5; possibly TRBD1 or TRBD2 for D (5 bases each). The CDR3 contains 14 residues. The germline V gene has CDR1 SGHAT and CDR2 FQNNGV. The V end was cut by 3 bases, the J end by 2 bases, with 10 bases between.

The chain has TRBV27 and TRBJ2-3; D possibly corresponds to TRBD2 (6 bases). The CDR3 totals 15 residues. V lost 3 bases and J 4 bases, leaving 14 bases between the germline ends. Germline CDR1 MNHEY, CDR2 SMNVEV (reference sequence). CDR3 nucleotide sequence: TGTGCCAGCAGTTTTCTTGCGGGGAACGCAGATACGCAGTATTTT. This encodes CASSFLAGNADTQYF.

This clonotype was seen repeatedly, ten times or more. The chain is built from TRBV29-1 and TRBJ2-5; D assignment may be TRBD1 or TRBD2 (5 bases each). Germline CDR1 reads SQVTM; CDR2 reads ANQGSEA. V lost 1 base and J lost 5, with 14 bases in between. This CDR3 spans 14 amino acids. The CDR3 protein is CSVEGLGVGETQYF. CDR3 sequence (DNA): TGCAGCGTTGAAGGGTTGGGGGTTGGGGAGACCCAGTACTTC.

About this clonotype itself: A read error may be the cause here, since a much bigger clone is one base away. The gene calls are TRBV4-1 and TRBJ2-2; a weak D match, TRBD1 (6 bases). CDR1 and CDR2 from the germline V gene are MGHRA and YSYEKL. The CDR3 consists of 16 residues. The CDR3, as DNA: TGCGCCGGCAGCGGTGTCGGGACACTGAACACCGGGGAGCTGTTTTTT. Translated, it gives CAGSGVGTLNTGELFF.

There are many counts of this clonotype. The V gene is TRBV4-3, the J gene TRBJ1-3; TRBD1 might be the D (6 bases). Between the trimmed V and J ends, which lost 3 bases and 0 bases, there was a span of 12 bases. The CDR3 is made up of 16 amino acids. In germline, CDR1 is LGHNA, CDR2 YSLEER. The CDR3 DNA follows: TGCGCCAGCAGCCAGGAAACAGGGATCTCTGGAAACACCATATATTTT. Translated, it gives CASSQETGISGNTIYF.

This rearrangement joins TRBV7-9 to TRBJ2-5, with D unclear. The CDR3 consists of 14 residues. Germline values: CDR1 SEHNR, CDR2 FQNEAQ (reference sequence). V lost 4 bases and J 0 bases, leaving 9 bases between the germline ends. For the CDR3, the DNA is TGTGCCAGCAGCTACGAACTGTACCAAGAGACCCAGTACTTC. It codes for CASSYELYQETQYF.

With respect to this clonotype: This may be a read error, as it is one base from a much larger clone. The CDR3 nucleotides are TGTGCCAGCAGCCTGGCGCAGACGATTGAAGAGGCCCAGTACTTC. This translates into CASSLAQTIEEAQYF. The V and J genes are TRBV5-6 and TRBJ2-5; D is ambiguous. The germline CDR1 and CDR2 sequences are SGHDT and YYEEEE. The CDR3 is 15 residues long.

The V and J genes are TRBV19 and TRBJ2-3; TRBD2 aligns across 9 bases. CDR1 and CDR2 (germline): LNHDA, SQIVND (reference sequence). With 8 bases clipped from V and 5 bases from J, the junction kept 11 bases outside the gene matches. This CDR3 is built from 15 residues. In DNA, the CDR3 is TGTGCCAGTTCATGGGCGGGGGGGCCTGTAGATACGCAGTATTTT. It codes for CASSWAGGPVDTQYF.

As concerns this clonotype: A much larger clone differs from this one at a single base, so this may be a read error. This CDR3 is CASSNRGRGYEQYF. The CDR3, as DNA: TGTGCCAGCAGCAACCGGGGCAGGGGGTACGAGCAGTACTTC. The gene calls are TRBV13 and TRBJ2-7; 7 bases line up with TRBD1. There are 14 residues in the CDR3. V dropped 5 bases and J dropped 4; count of bases not matched to a gene: 8. Looked up from germline, CDR1 is PRHDT and CDR2 is FYEKMQ (reference sequence).

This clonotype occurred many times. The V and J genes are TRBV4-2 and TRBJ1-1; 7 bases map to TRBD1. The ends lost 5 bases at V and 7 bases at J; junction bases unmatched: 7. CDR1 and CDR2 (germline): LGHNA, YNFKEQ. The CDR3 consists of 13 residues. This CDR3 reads CASSWDSEFEAFF. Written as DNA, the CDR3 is TGTGCCAGCAGCTGGGACAGCGAGTTTGAAGCTTTCTTT.